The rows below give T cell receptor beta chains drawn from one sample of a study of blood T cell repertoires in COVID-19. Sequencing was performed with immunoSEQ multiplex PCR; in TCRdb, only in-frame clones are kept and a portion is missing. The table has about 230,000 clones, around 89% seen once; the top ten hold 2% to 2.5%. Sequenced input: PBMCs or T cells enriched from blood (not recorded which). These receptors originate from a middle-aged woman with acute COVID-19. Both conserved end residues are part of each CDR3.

CDR3 protein: CASSQSTGLDRSYGYTF; V gene: TRBV9
CDR3 protein: CASSPRTGGATEAFF; V gene: TRBV13
CDR3 protein: CASSEGQGIGRTQYF; V gene: TRBV2
CDR3 protein: CASSLDRLGLVYGYTF; V gene: TRBV11-3
CDR3 protein: CASSPTGAGELFF; V gene: TRBV2
CDR3 protein: CASSPPGRGATDTQYF; V gene: TRBV11-2
CDR3 protein: CASSTTSGYNEQFF; V gene: TRBV2
CDR3 protein: CASSPKIPGGNTEAFF; V gene: TRBV5-4
CDR3 protein: CATSDPGQRGGYTF; V gene: TRBV24-1
CDR3 protein: CASSLGDWLNEQFF; V gene: TRBV7-2
CDR3 protein: CASSLLGQGAATF; V gene: TRBV7-2
CDR3 protein: CASSLGGEGWSETQYF; V gene: TRBV5-5
CDR3 protein: CASSKDRVTEAFF; V gene: TRBV10-1
CDR3 protein: CASSAQGAAQPQHF; V gene: TRBV6-2/TRBV6-3
CDR3 protein: CASSLTSGRGEQFF; V gene: TRBV7-2
CDR3 protein: CASSLELRGYTF; V gene: TRBV5-1
CDR3 protein: CASSLLGLAGDNEQFF; V gene: TRBV27
CDR3 protein: CASSTSGGIKNIQYF; V gene: TRBV19
CDR3 protein: CASKKFTMGGGDEQFF; V gene: TRBV19
CDR3 protein: CATRGGFRTGITTDTQYF; V gene: TRBV15
CDR3 protein: CASRPDSRRMEQFF; V gene: TRBV7-2
CDR3 protein: CSASVRGTGELFF; V gene: TRBV20-1
CDR3 protein: CASSFRDRGPGELFF; V gene: TRBV7-9
CDR3 protein: CASSLGQGGTGELFF; V gene: TRBV5-1
CDR3 protein: CASSPYSSTKDTQYF; V gene: TRBV3-1/TRBV3-2
CDR3 protein: CASTQGSGGTEAFF; V gene: TRBV6-5
CDR3 protein: CASSRVGQPYEQFF; V gene: TRBV4-2
CDR3 protein: CASSSIRRASGGDGSRQFF; V gene: TRBV5-4
CDR3 protein: CAWWDRVRYGYTF; V gene: TRBV30
CDR3 protein: CASINPGGAITEAFF; V gene: TRBV19
CDR3 protein: CASSARGGTETQYF; V gene: TRBV19
CDR3 protein: CASSVATSGVAYNEQFF; V gene: TRBV9
CDR3 protein: CASSQRGADTDTQYF; V gene: TRBV13
CDR3 protein: CASSYGQSYNSPLHF; V gene: TRBV6-6
CDR3 protein: CASSVPKTSGGANSYNEQFF; V gene: TRBV9
CDR3 protein: CASSNRESNQPQHF; V gene: TRBV19
CDR3 protein: CASSYSDSPYGYTF; V gene: TRBV6-2/TRBV6-3
CDR3 protein: CASSQDGRGNQPQHF; V gene: TRBV4-3
CDR3 protein: CASSMRLREETQYF; V gene: TRBV19
CDR3 protein: CASRKGTGPHAGYTF; V gene: TRBV5-1
CDR3 protein: CASSRASGGTQETQYF; V gene: TRBV3-1/TRBV3-2
CDR3 protein: CASNTGPQHF; V gene: TRBV19
CDR3 protein: CASSLTLGPDGYTF; V gene: TRBV11-3
CDR3 protein: CASSIRDKNTEAFF; V gene: TRBV6-5
CDR3 protein: CAWSLGQGIGYTF; V gene: TRBV30
CDR3 protein: CASSRPGQGASPLHF; V gene: TRBV6-5
CDR3 protein: CAWSVDRGLGYTF; V gene: TRBV30
CDR3 protein: CASTIGGAQNTEAFF; V gene: TRBV19
CDR3 protein: CASSLQGPRTDTQYF; V gene: TRBV5-1
CDR3 protein: CASSQLTHGTQYF; V gene: TRBV14
CDR3 protein: CASRVGSSNQPQHF; V gene: TRBV19
CDR3 protein: CASSYSGTGNYGYTF; V gene: TRBV6-5